These T cell receptor beta chains were read from a single sample in a study of shared clonotypes between healthy human individuals. Assay used: immunoSEQ multiplex PCR; TCRdb lists only in-frame clones, some missing. This sample has approximately 1.4 million clones, with 95% to 99% found just once. The source material was naive CD4+ T cells sorted from blood. The origin of the receptors is a man aged 25-45 years in good health. Each CDR3 is given with its conserved first and last residue. Fields, in order: V gene, J gene, D gene, CDR3 protein, CDR3 DNA. The D gene is left open where the match is weak.

V: TRBV4-3
J: TRBJ1-4
D: -
CDR3: CASSQDPGRATNEKLFF
DNA: TGCGCCAGCAGCCAAGATCCGGGTAGGGCAACTAATGAAAAACTGTTTTTT

V: TRBV19
J: TRBJ2-1
D: -
CDR3: CASSIGSTPIEFF
DNA: TGTGCCAGTAGTATTGGTTCGACTCCGATAGAGTTCTTC

V: TRBV18
J: TRBJ2-3
D: TRBD2
CDR3: CASGGRANTQYF
DNA: TGTGCCAGCGGCGGGAGGGCGAATACGCAGTATTTT

V: TRBV7-9
J: TRBJ1-2
D: TRBD1
CDR3: CASSLTGADYGYTF
DNA: TGTGCCAGCAGCTTAACAGGGGCAGACTATGGCTACACCTTC

V: TRBV18
J: TRBJ2-7
D: TRBD1
CDR3: CASSRDRSFYEQYF
DNA: TGTGCCAGCTCGCGGGACAGGTCTTTCTACGAGCAGTACTTC

V: TRBV28
J: TRBJ2-5
D: TRBD1
CDR3: CASRQGYQETQYF
DNA: TGTGCCAGCCGACAGGGATACCAAGAGACCCAGTACTTC

V: TRBV6-5
J: TRBJ1-5
D: -
CDR3: CASSYGDNQPQHF
DNA: TGTGCCAGCAGTTATGGGGACAATCAGCCCCAGCATTTT

V: TRBV6-9
J: TRBJ2-7
D: -
CDR3: CASSPARQSPYEQYF
DNA: TGTGCCAGCAGTCCAGCTCGACAGAGCCCCTACGAGCAGTACTTC

V: TRBV10-3
J: TRBJ2-1
D: -
CDR3: CAISSTGDPYNEQFF
DNA: TGTGCCATCAGTTCAACGGGAGACCCCTACAATGAGCAGTTCTTC

V: TRBV28
J: TRBJ2-7
D: -
CDR3: CASSLPFREQYF
DNA: TGTGCCAGCAGTTTACCATTCCGCGAGCAGTACTTC

V: TRBV9
J: TRBJ1-1
D: -
CDR3: CASSVDRGTEAFF
DNA: TGTGCCAGCAGCGTAGATAGGGGCACTGAAGCTTTCTTT

V: TRBV7-9
J: TRBJ1-2
D: -
CDR3: CASRGNYGYTF
DNA: TGTGCCAGCAGGGGGAACTATGGCTACACCTTC

V: TRBV19
J: TRBJ2-3
D: -
CDR3: CASTLVGFTDTQYF
DNA: TGTGCCAGTACCCTAGTGGGTTTCACAGATACGCAGTATTTT

V: TRBV28
J: TRBJ1-5
D: -
CDR3: CASSSSETNQPQHF
DNA: TGTGCCAGCAGTTCCTCAGAAACCAATCAGCCCCAGCATTTT